The 15 T cell receptor beta chains reported below all come from one sample, sequenced in a study of T cells in Graves' hyperthyroidism and ophthalmopathy. It was RNA transcripts that yielded the amplified TCR beta CDR3 regions. The study used the HTBI primer set for a first-round RT-PCR of the TCR CDR3. TCRdb re-analysed the multiplex PCR reads in MiXCR, keeping a single row per CDR3 protein. Seen here are about 290,000 distinct CDR3 sequences, roughly 15% observed once, and the top ten hold 30% to 35%. Specimen: blood. The receptor source for this set is a woman aged 45-59 years with Graves' hyperthyroidism that later progressed to Graves' ophthalmopathy.

In regard to this clonotype: A much larger clone differs by one base, so this may be a read error. This chain connects TRBV30 to TRBJ2-7; the D gene could be TRBD1 or TRBD2 (6 bases each). From germline, CDR1 is GTSNPN and CDR2 SVGIG (reference sequence). CDR3 size: 13 residues. Written as DNA, the CDR3 is TGTGCCTGGACGCAGTCGGGGGCTTACGAGCAGCACTTC. It is translated as CAWTQSGAYEQHF.

In its sample, this clonotype was seen many times. The V call is TRBV6-1, the J call TRBJ2-2; weak D call: TRBD1 (5 bases). CDR3 length: 15 residues. CDR1 and CDR2 from the germline V gene are MNHNS and SASEGT. Trimming took 8 bases from V and 0 from J, leaving 13 bases between them. The CDR3 coding sequence is TGTGCCAGCTCCCAGGGCGACGCGAACACCGGGGAGCTGTTTTTT. Translation gives CASSQGDANTGELFF.

This clonotype was picked up many times. This chain connects TRBV20-1 to TRBJ2-3, with 7 bases matching TRBD1. The trim removed 0 bases at V and 9 bases at J, leaving 6 bases unmatched. This CDR3 is 13 amino acids long. Germline-derived CDR1 and CDR2 are DFQATT and SNEGSKA (reference sequence). The CDR3 DNA is TGCAGTGCTAGAGATTACAGGGGAAACACGCAGTATTTT. It specifies CSARDYRGNTQYF.

The table lists this clonotype with many counts. The chain carries TRBV18 and TRBJ2-2, with 10 bases that match TRBD1. The CDR3 extends over 15 amino acids. The germline gives CDR1 KGHSH, CDR2 LQKENI. V was pared by 3 bases and J by 4 bases, with 2 bases of the junction left unmatched. CDR3 region: CASSPGQGPTGELFF. The CDR3 DNA sequence: TGTGCCAGCTCACCGGGACAGGGGCCCACCGGGGAGCTGTTTTTT.

This clonotype was seen repeatedly, ten times or more. The chain joins TRBV19 to TRBJ2-7, with TRBD1 identical over 8 bases. The CDR3 is 13 residues long. The junction had 5 bases not matched to a gene; V was cut back by 7 bases and J by 3 bases. Per the germline V gene, CDR1 is LNHDA and CDR2 is SQIVND (reference sequence). The CDR3 sequence is CASTGQGYYEQYF. CDR3 nucleotides: TGTGCCAGTACCGGACAGGGTTACTACGAGCAGTACTTC.

The sample holds a few counts of this clonotype. This chain connects TRBV18 to TRBJ1-3, with D perhaps matching TRBD1 (5 bases). There are 15 residues in the CDR3. Germline V gives CDR1 KGHSH, CDR2 LQKENI. V was shortened by 7 bases and J by 0 bases, with 13 bases between the two germline ends. CDR3 region: CASFIGAYSGNTIYF. CDR3 DNA: TGTGCCAGCTTCATTGGGGCCTACTCTGGAAACACCATATATTTT. The full variable domain, in which reference TRBV18 and TRBJ1-3 provide the parts outside the CDR3, is NAGVMQNPRHLVRRRGQEARLRCSPMKGHSHVYWYRQLPEEGLKFMVYLQKENIIDESGMPKERFSAEFPKEGPSILRIQQVVRGDSAAYFCASFIGAYSGNTIYFGEGSWLTVV.

This clonotype was recorded at least ten times. The V call is TRBV6-5, the J call TRBJ2-1, with D perhaps TRBD1 or TRBD2 (7 bases each). CDR1 and CDR2 from the germline V gene are MNHEY and SVGAGI. Deletions cut 0 bases from V and 7 bases from J, with 16 bases between. The CDR3 extends over 16 amino acids. The CDR3 DNA sequence: TGTGCCAGCAGTTACTCGCAGGGGGGGAGGGGAAATGAGCAGTTCTTC. Encoded protein: CASSYSQGGRGNEQFF.

This clonotype has at least ten counts. This chain links TRBV5-1 with TRBJ2-2, with D perhaps TRBD1 (5 bases). Looked up from germline, CDR1 is SGHRS and CDR2 is YFSETQ. This CDR3 comprises 15 residues. Trimming took 1 base from V and 1 from J, leaving 8 bases between them. In DNA, the CDR3 is TGCGCCAGCAGCTTGCGACAGTTGAACACCGGGGAGCTGTTTTTT. Protein sequence: CASSLRQLNTGELFF.

Details on this clonotype: Possible read error: a much larger clone is one base away. The chain has TRBV28 and TRBJ1-4; the D is unclear. In germline, CDR1 is MDHEN, CDR2 SYDVKM. The length of the CDR3 is 13 residues. CDR3 nucleotide sequence: TGTACCAGCAGGCGTGTCACTAATGAAAAACTGTTTTTT. It specifies CTSRRVTNEKLFF.

This clonotype was counted ten times or more. The chain is built from TRBV5-1 and TRBJ2-7, with D hard to call. The germline V gene encodes CDR1 SGHRS and CDR2 YFSETQ. V was clipped by 0 bases and J by 7 bases, with 11 bases between them. This CDR3 is built from 13 residues. Here the CDR3 DNA reads TGCGCCAGCAGCTTGGAATCGGTGGGTGAGCAGTACTTC. It translates to CASSLESVGEQYF.

Ten or more counts support this clonotype. This CDR3 is CASSQDLTGGGGETQYF. The CDR3 nucleotides read TGTGCCAGCAGCCAAGATCTAACGGGGGGAGGCGGGGAGACCCAGTACTTC. The rearrangement joins TRBV3-1 to TRBJ2-5; 7 nucleotides line up with TRBD2. CDR3 length: 17 residues. The germline V gene has CDR1 LGHDT and CDR2 YNNKEL (reference sequence). V shed 0 bases, J shed 5 bases, and the junction held 12 bases outside the gene matches.

This clonotype was recorded a few times. The chain carries TRBV4-1 and TRBJ2-7, with D tentatively TRBD1 or TRBD2 (5 bases each). The CDR3 loop spans 15 amino acids. V lost 4 bases and J 5 bases, leaving 18 bases between the germline ends. Germline V CDR1 and CDR2: MGHRA, YSYEKL. The CDR3 here is CASSLLGGRGHEQYF. CDR3 coding DNA: TGCGCCAGCAGCCTGCTTGGGGGTAGAGGCCACGAGCAGTACTTC.

This clonotype was seen at least ten times. CDR3 loop: CASSQQDTPLGTDTQYF. The CDR3 nucleotides read TGTGCCAGCAGTCAGCAGGACACGCCGCTGGGCACAGATACGCAGTATTTT. The rearrangement uses TRBV27 and TRBJ2-3; D is possibly TRBD1 (5 bases). Germline-derived CDR1 and CDR2 are MNHEY and SMNVEV (reference sequence). V dropped 5 bases and J dropped 1 base, with 19 bases sitting between them. The CDR3 is made up of 17 amino acids.

At least ten counts were recorded for this clonotype. This chain links TRBV28 with TRBJ2-7; 9 nucleotides align to TRBD2. With 3 bases clipped from V and 6 bases from J, the junction kept 9 bases outside the gene matches. The CDR3 has 15 amino acids. Per the germline V gene, CDR1 is MDHEN and CDR2 is SYDVKM. CDR3 nucleotide sequence: TGTGCCAGCAGTTTTAGCGGGAGCATTACTACCGAGCAGTACTTC. This codes for CASSFSGSITTEQYF.

The CDR3 bases are TGTGCCAGCGGAGGGACACAGAACACTGAAGCTTTCTTT. Protein product: CASGGTQNTEAFF. V usage is TRBV2 and J usage is TRBJ1-1, with D possibly TRBD1 on 6 matching bases. Trimming left V 8 bases short and J 1 base short, with 11 bases between. The CDR3 has 13 residues. Germline V gene data show CDR1 as SNHLY and CDR2 as FYNNEI.